This record covers a single TCR beta chain. Its antigen remains unidentified. There are no base qualities to consult, and no much larger clone falls within one base. This sample is part of a study of T cells in Graves' hyperthyroidism and ophthalmopathy (dated by TCRdb to about 2019). At the level of the whole study: Peripheral blood samples were taken at the time of initial diagnosis, prior to any treatment. After sampling, hyperthyroidism patients received methimazole starting at 30 mg daily, and ophthalmopathy patients received high-dose intravenous methylprednisolone. For training and testing, the 100 or so patients in the discovery cohort were randomly divided in a 7:3 ratio. In more than 5 Graves' hyperthyroidism patients, the study also compared T-cell repertoires from thyroid tissue with T-cell repertoires from blood. TCR V-J signatures able to tell the groups apart were searched for in a discovery cohort of 90 to 100 patients, of whom around 42 had Graves' ophthalmopathy and roughly 59 had stable Graves' hyperthyroidism. An independent validation cohort of fewer than 20 hyperthyroidism patients and about 15 patients who later progressed to ophthalmopathy tested prospective prediction of ophthalmopathy. The paper describes TCR Vbeta CDR3 sequencing of some 130 peripheral blood samples, made up of 43 ophthalmopathy patients, approximately 76 hyperthyroidism patients and 17 progressor patients. Overall study outcomes, separate from this receptor: Ophthalmopathy was separated from stable hyperthyroidism by a 13 V-J signature model, with over 85% sensitivity and around 81% specificity obtained in cross-validation and 80%/75% obtained in testing. Most expanded thyroid clonotypes (frequency above 0.001) were also found in blood, which suggests that blood repertoires may mirror thyroid immune responses. In validation, progression to ophthalmopathy was predicted by the model with around 70% sensitivity and approximately 78% specificity, a median of 6.5 months before onset. No statistical method was used to fix the sample size in advance, and group allocation was not hidden from the investigators.

TCR beta CDR3 regions were amplified from RNA transcripts. The first round of RT-PCR for the TCR CDR3 was performed with the HTBI primer set and the Qiagen OneStep RT-PCR kit. Libraries were constructed in a second round of multiplex PCR, after which size selection and purification were performed. Paired-end sequencing of the libraries was performed with 100 bp reads on an Illumina HiSeq2000. In the original analysis: SOAPnuke was used to process the raw data, throwing out any read that contained adapters or uncalled bases, had a mean Phred below 15, or lacked an exact constant-primer or identifier match. COPE v1.2.5 was used to merge the high-quality paired reads, and each unique nucleotide sequence was defined as a clonotype. MiTCR v1.1 was used to align clonotypes to the IMGT TRBV, TRBD and TRBJ reference segments. Only V-J combinations with frequency above 0.0001, covering about 99% of repertoires, were analysed. A TCS score was defined as the ratio between F50 (clonal expansion) and ExV (chaos), using BLOSUM62-based TCRdist between CDR3 peptides within each V-J. Welch's t-statistics and random forest reduced several hundred V-J features to under 15, which were used in a naive Bayes classifier (R e1071). TCRdb reworked the public reads: Q25 trimming with fastp, MiXCR clone assembly, productive beta chains retained. Each CDR3 protein gets just one entry, which takes the most common genes and DNA from the rows behind it. TCRdb assigned the V and J calls; the authors' analysis was not used. The sample table shows some 570,000 distinct CDR3 sequences, and approximately 15% are seen once. The top ten constitute less than 9% of the sample.

In the ophthalmopathy patients, disease was moderately to severely active, with a Clinical Activity Score of 3 or more, a NOSPECS grade of 4 or more, and a duration of less than 3 months. The study excluded patients with uncontrolled infections, other autoimmune diseases, pregnancy or lactation. Clinical symptoms, serum thyroxine and TRAb, thyroid ultrasound, and orbital computed tomography formed the basis for the diagnoses. PBMCs were isolated from more than 8 ml of fresh peripheral blood by Ficoll-Paque density gradient centrifugation. Trizol reagent was used to extract total RNA, and RNA quality was then checked on an Agilent 2100 Bioanalyzer. This receptor was obtained from a woman between 18 and 29 years old with Graves' ophthalmopathy. Sequences were obtained from blood.

Here the CDR3 is given as CASSSSSGHEQYF. Here is the DNA: TGTGCCAGCAGCTCCTCTTCTGGCCACGAGCAGTACTTC. The chain employs TRBV4-2 and TRBJ2-7; too little of a D gene remains to name it. Its CDR3 holds 13 amino acids, cysteine through phenylalanine. Of the read, only the CDR3 DNA is kept; its 39 bases are in frame from base 1. In the germline V gene, CDR1 corresponds to LGHNA and CDR2 to YNFKEQ. V is cut by 5 bases and J by 5 bases, and the space between the germline ends is 13 bases.